These 3 T cell receptor beta chains originate from one sample sequenced in a study of low-dose radiotherapy and immunotherapy resistance in tumors. Both TCRalpha and TCRbeta chains were reverse transcribed with V-gene-specific primers. PCR amplification of the TCRs was performed with Phusion for 20 to 25 PCR cycles, and it relied on a constant-region primer together with a V-primer adapter. TCRdb independently ran MiXCR on the reads; one entry per CDR3 protein. The sample contains around 79,000 distinct CDR3 sequences, about 19% of which appear only once. Time point denoted: before trial treatment. This sample comprised PBMCs, obtained before treatment. The receptor source for this set is a male donor with prostate cancer.

This clonotype has at least ten counts. The chain employs TRBV5-1 and TRBJ2-6, with D possibly TRBD2 on 5 matching bases. Germline values: CDR1 SGHRS, CDR2 YFSETQ. V lost 4 bases, J lost 0 bases, and 5 bases lay in between. The CDR3 is 14 residues long. The CDR3 nucleotides read TGCGCCAGCAGCGGAGGCTCTGGGGCCAACGTCCTGACTTTC. It yields the protein CASSGGSGANVLTF.

This clonotype was seen at least ten times. The V call is TRBV4-2, the J call TRBJ1-3, with D possibly TRBD1 on 6 matching bases. V was shortened by 6 bases and J by 0 bases, with 21 bases between the two germline ends. Germline V gene data show CDR1 as LGHNA and CDR2 as YNFKEQ. The CDR3 covers 18 residues. The CDR3 sequence: CASRSEGGNFGSGNTIYF. In DNA form, the CDR3 reads TGTGCCAGCAGGAGTGAGGGGGGCAATTTCGGCTCTGGAAACACCATATATTTT.

This clonotype was seen ten or more times. V is TRBV3-1 and J is TRBJ2-5; D gene unclear. The CDR3 totals 14 residues. From germline, CDR1 is LGHDT and CDR2 YNNKEL (reference sequence). Trimming stripped 3 bases from V and 2 bases from J, with 10 bases between. CDR3 loop: CASSHRSEQETQYF. CDR3 nucleotides: TGTGCCAGCAGCCATCGGAGTGAACAAGAGACCCAGTACTTC.